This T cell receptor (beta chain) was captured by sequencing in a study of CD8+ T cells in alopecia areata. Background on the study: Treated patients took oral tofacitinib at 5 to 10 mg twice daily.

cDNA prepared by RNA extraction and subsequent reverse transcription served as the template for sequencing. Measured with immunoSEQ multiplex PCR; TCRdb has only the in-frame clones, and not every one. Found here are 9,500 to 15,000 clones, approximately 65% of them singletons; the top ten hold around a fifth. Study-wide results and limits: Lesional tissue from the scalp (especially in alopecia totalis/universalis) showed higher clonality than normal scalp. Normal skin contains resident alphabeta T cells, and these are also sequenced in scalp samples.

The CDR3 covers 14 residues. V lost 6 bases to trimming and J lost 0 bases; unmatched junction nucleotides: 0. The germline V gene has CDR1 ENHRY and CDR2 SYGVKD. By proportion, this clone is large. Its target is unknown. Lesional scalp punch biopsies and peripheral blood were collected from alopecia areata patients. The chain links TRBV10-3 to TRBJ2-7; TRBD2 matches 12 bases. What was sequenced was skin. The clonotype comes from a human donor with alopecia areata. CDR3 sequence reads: CAIRTSGSSYEQYF. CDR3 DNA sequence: TGTGCCATCAGGACTAGCGGGAGCTCCTACGAGCAGTACTTC.